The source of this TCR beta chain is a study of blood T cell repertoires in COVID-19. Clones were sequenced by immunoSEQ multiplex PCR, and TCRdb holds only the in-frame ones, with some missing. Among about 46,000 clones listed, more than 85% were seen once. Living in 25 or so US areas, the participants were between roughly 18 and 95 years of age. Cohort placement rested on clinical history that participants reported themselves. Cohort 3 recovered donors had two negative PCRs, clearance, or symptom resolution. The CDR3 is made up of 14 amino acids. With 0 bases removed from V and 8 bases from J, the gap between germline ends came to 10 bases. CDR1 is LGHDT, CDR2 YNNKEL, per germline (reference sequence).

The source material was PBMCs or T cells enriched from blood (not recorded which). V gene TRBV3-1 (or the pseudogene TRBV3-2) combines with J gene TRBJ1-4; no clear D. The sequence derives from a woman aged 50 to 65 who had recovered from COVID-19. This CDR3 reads CASSQEAVGEKLFF. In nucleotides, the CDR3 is TGTGCCAGCAGCCAAGAGGCGGTTGGGGAAAAACTGTTTTTT.